These T cell receptor beta chains were read from a single sample in a study of CD8 T cells in ankylosing spondylitis. Using its own MiXCR run on the 5' RACE reads, TCRdb lists one record per CDR3 protein. The profile shows approximately 190,000 distinct CDR3 sequences, roughly 13% of them singletons. The sample taken for sequencing was blood, either unsorted or a sorted T cell fraction (not recorded which). These receptors all stem from a female donor with ankylosing spondylitis or in good health (not recorded which). The CDR3 runs from the conserved cysteine through the conserved F or W. The D gene is left open where the match is weak. Expanded clones are given a class, and other clones once, few, many or no size at all.

D	V	J	size	CDR3	DNA
.	TRBV20-1	TRBJ2-1	few	CSASPGDGYNEQFF	TGCAGTGCCAGCCCAGGGGATGGTTACAATGAGCAGTTCTTC
.	TRBV7-2	TRBJ1-3	.	CASSPVGGRFSGNTIYF	TGTGCCAGCAGCCCGGTGGGAGGGAGGTTCTCTGGAAACACCATATATTTT
.	TRBV6-5	TRBJ1-1	many	CASSYGAGPEAFF	TGTGCCAGCAGTTACGGGGCTGGTCCTGAAGCTTTCTTT
.	TRBV5-1	TRBJ2-7	.	CASSFPGRNEQYF	TGCGCCAGCAGCTTCCCGGGTAGGAACGAGCAGTACTTC
TRBD2	TRBV12-3/TRBV12-4	TRBJ2-1	many	CASSPREGPEQFF	TGTGCCAGCAGTCCCCGGGAGGGCCCTGAGCAGTTCTTC
.	TRBV20-1	TRBJ1-4	few	CSAREPQREKLFF	TGCAGTGCTAGAGAGCCCCAACGGGAAAAACTGTTTTTT
TRBD2	TRBV5-4	TRBJ2-1	.	CASSSLAGGPHEQFF	TGTGCCAGCAGCTCCTTAGCGGGAGGGCCCCATGAGCAGTTCTTC
TRBD2	TRBV25-1	TRBJ2-7	few	CASSGGGIYEQYF	TGTGCCAGCAGTGGGGGGGGAATCTACGAGCAGTACTTC
TRBD1	TRBV5-4	TRBJ2-7	.	CASSLGRTGSYEQYF	TGTGCCAGCAGCTTGGGCCGGACAGGGTCCTACGAGCAGTACTTC
.	TRBV27	TRBJ2-1	few	CASSFLQGYEQFF	TGTGCCAGCAGTTTCCTACAGGGATATGAGCAGTTCTTC
TRBD1	TRBV19	TRBJ2-7	few	CASGGTGDREQYF	TGTGCCAGTGGAGGGACAGGGGATCGCGAGCAGTACTTC
.	TRBV12-3/TRBV12-4	TRBJ2-1	few	CASSLPNEQFF	TGTGCCAGCAGCCTCCCCAATGAGCAGTTCTTC
.	TRBV3-1	TRBJ1-2	few	CASSPVNPGLDGYTF	TGTGCCAGCAGCCCCGTGAATCCGGGTTTGGATGGCTACACCTTC
.	TRBV3-1	TRBJ2-1	few	CASSQGGMAYNEQFF	TGTGCCAGCAGCCAAGGGGGTATGGCCTACAATGAGCAGTTCTTC
.	TRBV20-1	TRBJ2-7	.	CSAVRVGDEQYF	TGCAGTGCTGTCAGGGTGGGGGACGAGCAGTACTTC
.	TRBV29-1	TRBJ2-3	many	CSVEQTTDTQYF	TGCAGCGTTGAACAGACCACAGATACGCAGTATTTT
TRBD1	TRBV20-1	TRBJ1-6	.	CSVGTGYNSPLHF	TGCAGTGTTGGGACAGGGTATAATTCACCCCTCCACTTT
.	TRBV12-3/TRBV12-4	TRBJ1-5	many	CASSLGEFGNQPQHF	TGTGCCAGCAGCCTAGGGGAGTTCGGCAATCAGCCCCAGCATTTT
.	TRBV30	TRBJ2-5	few	CAWSAAVLHETQYF	TGTGCCTGGAGTGCCGCCGTTCTCCACGAGACCCAGTACTTC
.	TRBV27	TRBJ2-7	many	CAVAERDGIYEQYF	TGTGCCGTGGCAGAAAGGGACGGGATCTACGAGCAGTACTTC
TRBD1	TRBV20-1	TRBJ2-5	.	CSARQGARETQYF	TGCAGTGCTAGACAGGGGGCGCGGGAGACCCAGTACTTC
.	TRBV24-1	TRBJ2-3	many	CATSDPSGKGRDTQYF	TGTGCCACCAGTGACCCAAGCGGTAAGGGTCGAGATACGCAGTATTTT
.	TRBV20-1	TRBJ2-2	many	CSVTRQGGTGELFF	TGCAGTGTTACGAGACAAGGGGGTACCGGGGAGCTGTTTTTT
.	TRBV6-2/TRBV6-3	TRBJ1-5	many	CASSYGAGSLEQPQHF	TGTGCCAGCAGTTATGGGGCAGGGAGTTTGGAACAGCCCCAGCATTTT
TRBD1	TRBV28	TRBJ1-6	few	CASSPGDRNSPLHF	TGTGCCAGCAGTCCTGGGGACAGGAATTCACCCCTCCACTTT
.	TRBV18	TRBJ1-1	.	CASSPLDGSNTEAFF	TGTGCCAGCTCACCACTCGACGGATCGAACACTGAAGCTTTCTTT
TRBD2	TRBV7-2	TRBJ2-1	many	CASSFGGSGNNEQFF	TGTGCCAGCAGCTTCGGAGGTAGCGGGAACAATGAGCAGTTCTTC
.	TRBV5-1	TRBJ1-1	many	CASRWGGLNTEAFF	TGCGCCAGCAGGTGGGGGGGCTTGAACACTGAAGCTTTCTTT
.	TRBV20-1	TRBJ2-1	many	CSKSSEYNEQFF	TGCAGTAAGTCTAGCGAATACAATGAGCAGTTCTTC
TRBD2	TRBV5-5	TRBJ2-5	.	CTSSRTTSGQETQYF	TGTACCAGCAGCCGAACGACTAGCGGACAAGAGACCCAGTACTTC
.	TRBV3-1	TRBJ2-5	.	CASSSSARETQYF	TGTGCCAGCAGCTCCTCGGCGAGGGAGACCCAGTACTTC
TRBD2	TRBV20-1	TRBJ2-2	many	CSASTSEVGELFF	TGCAGTGCTAGCACTAGCGAGGTCGGGGAGCTGTTTTTT
.	TRBV5-6	TRBJ2-3	many	CASSLPGETDTQYF	TGTGCCAGCAGCTTGCCGGGGGAAACAGATACGCAGTATTTT
.	TRBV14	TRBJ1-4	few	CASSPTAGGGEKLFF	TGTGCCAGCAGCCCTACCGCCGGGGGTGGTGAAAAACTGTTTTTT
.	TRBV15	TRBJ2-3	.	CATSRGDRFSVADTQYF	TGTGCCACCAGCAGAGGTGATCGGTTTTCGGTAGCAGATACGCAGTATTTT
.	TRBV3-1	TRBJ1-2	many	CASSQGSGYTF	TGTGCCAGCAGCCAGGGGTCTGGCTACACCTTC
.	TRBV3-1	TRBJ2-6	.	CASSQDPAWGSGANVLTF	TGTGCCAGCAGCCAAGATCCCGCTTGGGGGTCTGGGGCCAACGTCCTGACTTTC